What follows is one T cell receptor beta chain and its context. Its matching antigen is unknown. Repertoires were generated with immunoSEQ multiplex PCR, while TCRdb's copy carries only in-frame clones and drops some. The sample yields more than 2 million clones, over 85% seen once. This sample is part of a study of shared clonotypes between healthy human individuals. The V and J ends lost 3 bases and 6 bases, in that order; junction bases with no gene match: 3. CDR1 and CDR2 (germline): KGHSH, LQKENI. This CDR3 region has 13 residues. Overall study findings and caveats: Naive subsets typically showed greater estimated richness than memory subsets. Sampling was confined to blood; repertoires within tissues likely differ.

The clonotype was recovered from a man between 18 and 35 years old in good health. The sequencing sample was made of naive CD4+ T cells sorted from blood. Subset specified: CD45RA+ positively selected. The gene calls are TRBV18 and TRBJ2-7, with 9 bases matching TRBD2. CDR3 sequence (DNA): TGTGCCAGCTCACCGGGACTAGCATCCGAGCAGTACTTC. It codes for CASSPGLASEQYF.